The entry below describes one T cell receptor beta chain. Its matching antigen is unknown. The data derive from a study of graft-versus-host responses after intestinal transplantation. About the research overall: As for transplant type, recipients had multivisceral, liver-intestinal, or isolated intestinal grafts. The whole recipient group had anti-thymocyte globulin induction followed by tacrolimus and steroids for around three years. General study findings and limits: Present in recipient marrow, GvH clones included some that appeared first in ileum or blood.

This table comes from immunoSEQ multiplex PCR, and its TCRdb copy is limited to in-frame clones, with some not included. The top ten hold roughly 0.31% of the sample, which has approximately 80,000 clones, about 88% seen once. V shed 4 bases and J 4 bases; nucleotides not matched to a gene: 1. Germline-derived CDR1 and CDR2 are MNHEY and SVGAGI. This CDR3 has 14 residues. Source: unstimulated CD4+ T cells sorted from spleen or lymph node cells, taken before intestinal transplant. V usage is TRBV6-5 and J usage is TRBJ2-3, with 11 nucleotides matching TRBD1. The source of this sequence is a human donor who received an intestinal transplant. The CDR3 loop is CASSSDRGPDTQYF. In DNA, the CDR3 is TGTGCCAGCAGTTCGGACAGGGGGCCAGATACGCAGTATTTT.